The 3 T cell receptor beta chains given below trace back to one sample, sequenced in a study of shared clonotypes between healthy human individuals. Profiled with immunoSEQ multiplex PCR; TCRdb holds only in-frame clones, not every one. This sample has under 650,000 clones, with approximately 95% found just once. The material sequenced was naive CD4+ T cells sorted from blood. Noted subset: CD45RA+ positively selected. Receptors were obtained from a young woman in good health.

In the case of this clone: At one end, the junction sequence differs from germline, possibly due to a read error. CDR3 nucleotide sequence: TGTGCCAGCAGCCCACAGGACAGGTTCTATGGCTACACCTTC. The encoded protein is CASSPQDRFYGYTF. The chain links TRBV5-1 to TRBJ1-2; 7 positions agree with TRBD1. Germline-derived CDR1 and CDR2 are SGHRS and YFSETQ. The CDR3 loop spans 14 amino acids.

The chain is built from TRBV28 and TRBJ1-1, with 8 positions matching TRBD1. CDR1 is MDHEN and CDR2 is SYDVKM in the germline V gene. J lost 10 bases, V lost 5 bases, and 12 bases had no gene match. The CDR3 loop spans 14 amino acids. For the CDR3, the DNA is TGTGCCAGCAGTCCGCGCGGGACAGGCGGGGGAGCTTTCTTT. This encodes CASSPRGTGGGAFF. Filled out from reference TRBV28 and TRBJ1-1, the complete variable domain reads DVKVTQSSRYLVKRTGEKVFLECVQDMDHENMFWYRQDPGLGLRLIYFSYDVKMKEKGDIPEGYSVSREKKERFSLILESASTNQTSMYLCASSPRGTGGGAFFGQGTRLTVV.

The CDR3 DNA follows: TGTGCCACCAGCAGAGATCTTGGGGGCTACGAGCAGTACTTC. This codes for CATSRDLGGYEQYF. V usage is TRBV15 and J usage is TRBJ2-7; possibly TRBD1 or TRBD2 for D (5 bases each). Between the trimmed V and J ends, which lost 0 bases and 3 bases, there was a span of 9 bases. Germline CDR1 and CDR2: LNHNV and YYDKDF (reference sequence). This CDR3 comprises 14 residues.